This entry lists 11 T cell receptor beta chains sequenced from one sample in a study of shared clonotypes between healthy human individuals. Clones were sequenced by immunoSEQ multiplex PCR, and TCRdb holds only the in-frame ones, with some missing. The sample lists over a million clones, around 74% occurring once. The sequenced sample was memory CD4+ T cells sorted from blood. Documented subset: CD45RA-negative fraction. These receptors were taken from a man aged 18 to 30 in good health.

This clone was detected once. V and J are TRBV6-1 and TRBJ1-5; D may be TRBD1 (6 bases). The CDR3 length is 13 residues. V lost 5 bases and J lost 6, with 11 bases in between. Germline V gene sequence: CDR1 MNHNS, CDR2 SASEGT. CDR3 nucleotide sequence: TGTGCCAGCAGTAGAGGGGGGGCTCAGCCCCAGCATTTT. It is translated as CASSRGGAQPQHF.

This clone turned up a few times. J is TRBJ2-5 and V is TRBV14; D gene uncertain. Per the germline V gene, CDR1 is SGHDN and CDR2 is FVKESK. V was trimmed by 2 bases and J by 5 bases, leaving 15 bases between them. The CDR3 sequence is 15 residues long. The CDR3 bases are TGTGCCAGCAGCCAACAGCCTAGTACATGGGAGACCCAGTACTTC. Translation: CASSQQPSTWETQYF.

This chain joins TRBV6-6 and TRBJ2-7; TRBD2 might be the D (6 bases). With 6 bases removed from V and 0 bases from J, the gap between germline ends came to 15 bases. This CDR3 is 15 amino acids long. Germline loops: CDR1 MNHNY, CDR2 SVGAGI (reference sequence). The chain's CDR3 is CASRTQAGISYEQYF. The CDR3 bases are TGTGCCAGCAGGACCCAGGCGGGGATCTCCTACGAGCAGTACTTC.

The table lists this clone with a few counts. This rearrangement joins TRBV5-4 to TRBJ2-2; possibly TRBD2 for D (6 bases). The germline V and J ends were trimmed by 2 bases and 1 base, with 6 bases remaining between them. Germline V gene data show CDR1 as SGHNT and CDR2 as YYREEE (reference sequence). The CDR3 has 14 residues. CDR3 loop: CASSFSGNTGELFF. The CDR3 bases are TGTGCCAGCAGCTTTAGCGGGAACACCGGGGAGCTGTTTTTT.

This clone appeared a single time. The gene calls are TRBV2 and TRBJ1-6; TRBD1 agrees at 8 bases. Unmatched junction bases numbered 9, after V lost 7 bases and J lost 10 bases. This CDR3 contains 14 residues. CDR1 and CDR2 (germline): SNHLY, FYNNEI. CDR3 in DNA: TGTGCCAGCATGCCTCAGGGGGCTTCCTCACCCCTCCACTTT. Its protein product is CASMPQGASSPLHF.

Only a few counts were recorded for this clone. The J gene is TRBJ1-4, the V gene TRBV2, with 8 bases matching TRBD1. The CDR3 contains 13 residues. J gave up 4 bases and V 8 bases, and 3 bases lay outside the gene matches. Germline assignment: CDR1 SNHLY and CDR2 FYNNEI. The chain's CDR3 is CASWTGLNEKLFF. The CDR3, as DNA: TGTGCCAGCTGGACAGGGCTTAATGAAAAACTGTTTTTT.

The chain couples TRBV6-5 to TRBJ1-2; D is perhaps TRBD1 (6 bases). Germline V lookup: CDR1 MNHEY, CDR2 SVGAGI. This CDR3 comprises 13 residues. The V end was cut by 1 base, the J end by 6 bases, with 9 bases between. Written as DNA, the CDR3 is TGTGCCAGCAGTTACTTCCAGGGGAATGGCTACACCTTC. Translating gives CASSYFQGNGYTF.

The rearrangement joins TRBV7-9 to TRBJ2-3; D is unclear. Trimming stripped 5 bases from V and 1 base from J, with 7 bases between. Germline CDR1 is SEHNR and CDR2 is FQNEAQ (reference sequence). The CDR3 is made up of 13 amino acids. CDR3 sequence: CASSPAGTDTQYF. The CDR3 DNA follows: TGTGCCAGCAGCCCGGCTGGCACAGATACGCAGTATTTT.

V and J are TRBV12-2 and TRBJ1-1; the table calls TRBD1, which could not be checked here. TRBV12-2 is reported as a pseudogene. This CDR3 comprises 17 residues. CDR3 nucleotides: TGTGCAAGTCGTCAGGGGGATACGGCACAGGGCAGGACTGAAGCTTTCTTT. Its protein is CASRQGDTAQGRTEAFF.

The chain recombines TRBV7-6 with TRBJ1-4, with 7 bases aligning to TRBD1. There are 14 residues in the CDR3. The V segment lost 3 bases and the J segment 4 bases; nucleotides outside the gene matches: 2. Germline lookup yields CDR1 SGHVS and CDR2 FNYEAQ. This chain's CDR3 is CASSLGQSNEKLFF. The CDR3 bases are TGTGCCAGCAGCTTGGGACAGAGTAATGAAAAACTGTTTTTT. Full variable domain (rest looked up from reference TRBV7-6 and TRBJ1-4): GAGVSQSPRYKVTKRGQDVALRCDPISGHVSLYWYRQALGQGPEFLTYFNYEAQQDKSGLPNDRFSAERPEGSISTLTIQRTEQRDSAMYRCASSLGQSNEKLFFGSGTQLSVL.

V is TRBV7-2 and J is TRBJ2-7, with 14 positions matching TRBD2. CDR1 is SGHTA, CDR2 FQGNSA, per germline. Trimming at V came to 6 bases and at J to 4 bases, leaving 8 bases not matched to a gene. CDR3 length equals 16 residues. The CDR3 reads CASSPIGTSGSYEQYF. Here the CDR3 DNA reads TGTGCCAGCAGTCCAATTGGGACTAGCGGGAGTTACGAGCAGTACTTC.